The subject of this entry is one T cell receptor (beta chain). There was at least one pre-ART PBMC sample for each donor, plus at least two post-ART PBMC samples. This sample stems from a study of long-term antiretroviral therapy in people with HIV. Germline V gene data show CDR1 as WSHSY and CDR2 as SAAADI. Trimming pared 8 bases from V and 2 bases from J, leaving 12 bases between. This CDR3 region has 13 residues. They ran version v3.0 of the immunoSEQ assay at survey level. Sequencing used immunoSEQ multiplex PCR; TCRdb keeps in-frame clones, though not all of them. This sample has tens of thousands of clones, with around 87% found just once.

This rearrangement joins TRBV10-2 to TRBJ1-1, with TRBD1 as a possible D gene (6 bases). The specimen comprised unsorted PBMCs, sampled 2.5 to 2.7 years after starting antiretroviral therapy. This receptor was obtained from a woman aged 45-65 years with HIV. The CDR3 sequence: CASGWTANTEAFF. The CDR3 DNA sequence: TGCGCCAGCGGTTGGACAGCTAACACTGAAGCTTTCTTT.